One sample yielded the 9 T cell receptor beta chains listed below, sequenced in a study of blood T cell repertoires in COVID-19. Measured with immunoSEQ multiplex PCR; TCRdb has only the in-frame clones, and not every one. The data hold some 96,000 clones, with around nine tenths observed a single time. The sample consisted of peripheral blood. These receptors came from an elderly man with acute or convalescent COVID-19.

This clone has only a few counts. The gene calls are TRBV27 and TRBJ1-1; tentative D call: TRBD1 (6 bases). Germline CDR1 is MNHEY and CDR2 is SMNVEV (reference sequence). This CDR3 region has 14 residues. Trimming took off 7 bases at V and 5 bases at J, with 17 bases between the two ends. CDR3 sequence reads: CASKPTGFGTEAFF. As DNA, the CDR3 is TGTGCCAGCAAACCGACAGGATTTGGGACTGAAGCTTTCTTT.

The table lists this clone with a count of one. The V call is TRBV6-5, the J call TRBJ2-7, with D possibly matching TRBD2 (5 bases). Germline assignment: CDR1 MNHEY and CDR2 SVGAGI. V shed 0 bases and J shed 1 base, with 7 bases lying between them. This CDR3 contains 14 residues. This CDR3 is CASSYSPGSYEQYF. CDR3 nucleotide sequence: TGTGCCAGCAGTTACTCCCCGGGATCCTACGAGCAGTACTTC.

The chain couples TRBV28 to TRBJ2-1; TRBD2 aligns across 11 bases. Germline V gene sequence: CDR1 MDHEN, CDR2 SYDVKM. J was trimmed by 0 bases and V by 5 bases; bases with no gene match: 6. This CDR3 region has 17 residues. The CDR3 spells CASSLPTSGSSYNEQFF. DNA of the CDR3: TGTGCCAGCAGTCTGCCCACTAGCGGGAGCTCCTACAATGAGCAGTTCTTC.

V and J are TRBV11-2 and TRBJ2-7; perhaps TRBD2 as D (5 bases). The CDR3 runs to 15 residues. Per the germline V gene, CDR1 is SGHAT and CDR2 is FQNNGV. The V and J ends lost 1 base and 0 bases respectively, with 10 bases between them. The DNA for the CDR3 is TGTGCCAGCAGCTTAGGGAGGACGAGCTCCTACGAGCAGTACTTC. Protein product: CASSLGRTSSYEQYF.

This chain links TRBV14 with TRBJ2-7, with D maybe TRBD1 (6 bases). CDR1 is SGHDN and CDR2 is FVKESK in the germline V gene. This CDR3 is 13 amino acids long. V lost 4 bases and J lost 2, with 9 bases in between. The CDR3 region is CASSRGQTYEQYF. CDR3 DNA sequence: TGTGCCAGCAGCCGCGGACAGACCTACGAGCAGTACTTC.

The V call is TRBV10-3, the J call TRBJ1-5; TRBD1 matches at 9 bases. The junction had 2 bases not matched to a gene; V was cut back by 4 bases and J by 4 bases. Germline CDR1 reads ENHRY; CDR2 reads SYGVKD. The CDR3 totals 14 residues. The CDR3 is CAISVDRGNQPQHF. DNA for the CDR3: TGTGCCATCAGTGTGGACAGGGGTAATCAGCCCCAGCATTTT.

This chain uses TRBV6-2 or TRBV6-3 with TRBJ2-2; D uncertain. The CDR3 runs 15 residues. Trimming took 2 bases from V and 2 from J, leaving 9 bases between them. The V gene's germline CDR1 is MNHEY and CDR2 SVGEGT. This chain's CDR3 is CASSYGLENTGELFF. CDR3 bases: TGTGCCAGCAGTTACGGTCTAGAAAACACCGGGGAGCTGTTTTTT.

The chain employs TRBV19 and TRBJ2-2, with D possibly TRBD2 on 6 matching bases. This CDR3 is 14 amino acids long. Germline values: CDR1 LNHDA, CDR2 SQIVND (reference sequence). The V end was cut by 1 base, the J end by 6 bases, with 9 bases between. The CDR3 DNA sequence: TGTGCCAGTAGTATAGTGGGGGGATCCGGGGAGCTGTTTTTT. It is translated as CASSIVGGSGELFF.

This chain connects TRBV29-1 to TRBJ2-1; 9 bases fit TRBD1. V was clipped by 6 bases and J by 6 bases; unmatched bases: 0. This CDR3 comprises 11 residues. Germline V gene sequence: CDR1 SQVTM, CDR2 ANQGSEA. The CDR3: CSVGQGNEQFF. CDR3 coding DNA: TGCAGCGTGGGACAGGGCAATGAGCAGTTCTTC.